This T cell receptor beta chain originates from a study of cytomegalovirus exposure and HLA in healthy donors. Study-wide background: HLA-typed donors contributed some 85 million unique TCRs, which were held in an early data release.

Study conclusions and caveats: A later analysis reportedly found fewer N-insertions in an Asian-associated ancestry cluster than the roughly 670-donor mean.

As to this clone: Its antigen remains unidentified.

This CDR3 spans 15 amino acids. The V gene's germline CDR1 is SNHLY and CDR2 FYNNEI. After removal of 6 bases from V and 9 bases from J, the junction contained 10 bases not matched to a gene. Primers for the PCR totalled 60 Vbeta and 13 Jbeta. Generated by immunoSEQ multiplex PCR, the TCRdb table keeps only in-frame clones and is missing some. Found here are roughly 150,000 clones, 60% to 75% of them singletons; the top ten hold approximately 3%. Sequenced input: PBMCs. This chain joins TRBV2 and TRBJ2-1, with 11 bases lining up with TRBD1. The source of this sequence is a woman between 50 and 59 years old in good health and CMV-seropositive. The CDR3 sequence: CASSLGQGAQVEQFF. The CDR3, as DNA: TGTGCCAGCAGCCTAGGACAGGGGGCCCAGGTTGAGCAGTTCTTC.